Detailed here is one T cell receptor beta chain. There is no known antigen for this receptor. Per-base qualities were not stored, and no clone one base away is much larger. TCR CDR3 regions were amplified from genomic DNA by multiplex PCR using the deep immunoSEQ assay. Genomic DNA extracted from each cell subset was distributed evenly over all wells of several immunoSEQ 96-well plates, and each plate served as one replicate. For sorted subsets, roughly 190 ng of genomic DNA, equivalent to some 30,000 T cell genomes, went into each replicate PCR. The purified libraries were quantified using a Qubit 3.0 fluorometer, sized with a Bioanalyzer 2100, and then quantified again using the KAPA Library Quantification kit. Every immunoSEQ 96-well plate was sequenced on a separate single-read 150-cycle Illumina NextSeq 550 flow cell. Concerning the study's data processing: Because the immunoSEQ output included only junctional sequences and no quality scores, the filtering could not be the same as the filtering used for full-length reads. Sequences were annotated with PyIR, a Python wrapper for IgBLAST v1.9, and V/J genes and CDR3 were assigned using IMGT germline references. Any read was removed if the V/J assignment was weak (E-value above 1e-6), the CDR3 was missing, or the read contained stop codons, out-of-frame junctions, or ambiguous translated residues. V3J clonotypes were defined as sequences sharing the same inferred V gene, J gene, and CDR3 amino acid sequence. Percentage overlap between repertoires was calculated by dividing the number of shared unique clonotypes by the size of the smaller repertoire. RTK rarefaction, the Chao1 estimator, and Recon v2.1 estimates of unobserved clonotypes were used to assess repertoire richness. OLGA was used to compute generation probabilities for all TCRbeta clonotypes that the gDNA method yielded from a handful of donors. In TCRdb, the immuneACCESS table is reduced to in-frame sequences with V and J assigned. These tables do not hold every clone; where another copy was compared, an unresolved V gene accounts for under half, and the others remain unexplained. V, J and clone size derive from that table, while D and trimming were established from the DNA sequence. This sample has more than 2 million clones in its table, and just under 95% of those were observed once. The ten largest clonotypes hold more than 1.5% of the sample.

The V end loses 4 bases and the J end loses 4 bases, and a stretch of 10 bases separates them. According to the germline V gene (reference sequence), CDR1 reads WNHNN and CDR2 reads SYGVQD. There are 13 amino acids in the CDR3, from cysteine to phenylalanine inclusive. Only the CDR3 DNA stays, 39 bases, in frame from base 1. CD8 naive samples were obtained by positive selection for CCR7 among CD45RO-negative cells, yielding a CD45RA+CCR7+ population from which TemRA cells were excluded. Healthy HIV-negative adults with no recently reported acute infections or vaccinations were included as donors. Every donor was a Caucasian adult residing in Nashville, Tennessee, USA. Blood was collected by leukapheresis, and PBMCs were isolated by Ficoll-Histopaque density gradient centrifugation and then cryopreserved in liquid nitrogen vapor phase. Analytical flow cytometry was used to check the purity and quantity of each magnetically sorted T cell population. Genomic DNA was isolated from each sorted fraction and quantified by UV absorbance on a Nanodrop 2000c.

The entry originates in a study of shared clonotypes between healthy human individuals (dated by TCRdb to about 2020). Regarding the complete study: The cohort included three men and a couple of women between 18 and 49 years of age. For each donor, three plates each were used for CD4 naive and CD4 memory, two plates were used for CD8 naive, and one plate was used for CD8 memory. The study deeply sequenced blood TCR repertoires of about 5 healthy adults to estimate repertoire size and the extent of clonotype sharing between individuals. To increase sequencing depth and limit assay-specific biases, different laboratories used diverse techniques to prepare libraries and sequence TCR repertoires. Between about 0.85 and 10 billion PBMCs per donor were obtained by leukapheresis.

General study outcomes and caveats: Compared with non-shared clonotypes, clonotypes shared by all four sorted-subset donors had higher generation probabilities. Sampling was restricted to blood, and TCR repertoires in tissues likely differ from the TCR repertoires found in blood. Across a few donors, 4.5% to 6.5% of naive CD4, roughly 3.8% of naive CD8, approximately 2.5% of memory CD4, and approximately 0.4% of memory CD8 clonotypes were shared. Pairwise subsampling indicated that sequencing depth was expected to affect the degree of clonotype sharing among donors. Incomplete sequencing was indicated by rarefaction of sorted-subset datasets, despite the large sequencing depth. Because the study included a small number of donors, the genetic and exposure-history diversity represented was limited. Naive subsets generally had larger estimated clonotype richness than memory subsets.

This sequence was found in a man aged 18-30 years in good health. Some clones in this sample may be carry-over from other donors' samples. The sequenced sample consisted of naive CD8+ T cells from PBMCs. What the cell subset or site label conveys for this sample: CD45RA+CCR7+. The chain links TRBV10-1 with TRBJ1-2; the D gene cannot be resolved reliably. The nucleotides are TGCGCCAGCAGTGCTGACCCCTTCTATGGCTACACCTTC. Its translation is CASSADPFYGYTF.